The 21 T cell receptor beta chains reported below all come from one sample, sequenced in a study of Graves' ophthalmopathy and Graves' hyperthyroidism (dated by TCRdb to the late 2010s). This sample was sequenced with an Illumina HiSeq 2000. For repertoire sequencing, the TCR beta CDR3 regions were amplified from RNA transcripts. HTBI primers and the Qiagen OneStep RT-PCR kit were used in a first-round RT-PCR, which was followed by a second-round multiplex PCR, size selection and purification. The public reads were quality trimmed at Q25 with fastp and then assembled into clones with MiXCR by TCRdb, keeping productive beta chains. Rows with one shared CDR3 protein collapse into an entry with the most common genes and DNA. The sample has around 660,000 distinct CDR3 sequences on record, roughly two fifths of them singletons. The ten top clones hold around 3% of the sample. Sequenced input: peripheral blood. These receptor sequences come from an adult man with Graves' ophthalmopathy.

There are many counts of this clonotype. The CDR3: CSAPPTGTLEVTQYF. The CDR3 DNA is TGCAGTGCTCCACCTACCGGGACACTGGAGGTGACCCAGTACTTC. V usage is TRBV20-1 and J usage is TRBJ2-5; TRBD1 might be the D (6 bases). V was shortened by 5 bases and J by 7 bases, with 23 bases between the two germline ends. The germline V gene encodes CDR1 DFQATT and CDR2 SNEGSKA (reference sequence). The CDR3 contains 15 residues.

In this sample, this clonotype turned up many times. The V call is TRBV29-1, the J call TRBJ2-6; D possibly corresponds to TRBD1 (6 bases). Trimming left V 1 base short and J 4 bases short, with 23 bases between. This CDR3 has 19 residues. In germline, CDR1 is SQVTM, CDR2 ANQGSEA. The CDR3 is CSVEVLGQPSPTGANVLTF. CDR3 DNA sequence: TGCAGCGTTGAAGTTCTGGGACAACCAAGTCCTACCGGGGCCAACGTCCTGACTTTC.

Many counts were recorded for this clonotype. Compared with germline, one end of the junction differs, possibly owing to a read error. The chain carries TRBV10-3 and TRBJ1-2; no definite D call. Germline-derived CDR1 and CDR2 are ENHRY and SYGVKD. The CDR3 runs to 14 residues. CDR3 in amino acids: CASSPRGLEKGYTF. The CDR3 bases are TGTGCCAGCAGTCCTCGTGGACTTGAGAAGGGCTACACCTTC.

The chain uses TRBV20-1 and TRBJ2-7; 10 nucleotides align to TRBD1. CDR3 length: 13 amino acids. The junction had 3 bases not matched to a gene; V was cut back by 4 bases and J by 3 bases. Germline loops: CDR1 DFQATT, CDR2 SNEGSKA (reference sequence). The DNA for the CDR3 is TGCAGTGCTACCGGGACAGGGGACTACGAGCAGTACTTC. It encodes CSATGTGDYEQYF.

This clonotype turned up a few times. This rearrangement joins TRBV5-5 to TRBJ1-1, with TRBD1 identical over 7 bases. Unmatched junction bases numbered 6, after V lost 4 bases and J lost 0 bases. CDR1 and CDR2 from the germline V gene are SGHKS and YYEKEE (reference sequence). The CDR3 has 15 amino acids. CDR3 loop: CASSADRAMNTEAFF. The CDR3, as DNA: TGTGCCAGCAGCGCTGACAGGGCAATGAACACTGAAGCTTTCTTT.

The chain couples TRBV5-1 to TRBJ2-5; 7 bases match TRBD1. Germline loops: CDR1 SGHRS, CDR2 YFSETQ. V dropped 3 bases and J dropped 0; count of bases not matched to a gene: 14. CDR3 length equals 18 residues. DNA of the CDR3: TGCGCCAGCAGCTGGGACCGGGACAGACATTCGTACCAAGAGACCCAGTACTTC. Protein sequence: CASSWDRDRHSYQETQYF. The full variable domain, in which reference TRBV5-1 and TRBJ2-5 provide the parts outside the CDR3, is KAGVTQTPRYLIKTRGQQVTLSCSPISGHRSVSWYQQTPGQGLQFLFEYFSETQRNKGNFPGRFSGRQFSNSRSEMNVSTLELGDSALYLCASSWDRDRHSYQETQYFGPGTRLLVL.

In its sample, this clonotype was seen many times. The V call is TRBV24-1, the J call TRBJ1-1; 10 bases are a match to TRBD1. The CDR3 covers 13 residues. Germline CDR1 and CDR2: KGHDR and SFDVKD. V dropped 4 bases and J dropped 10; count of bases not matched to a gene: 5. CDR3 in amino acids: CATSDPGTGVAFF. The CDR3 nucleotides are TGTGCCACCAGTGACCCCGGGACAGGGGTAGCTTTCTTT.

This clonotype was recorded at least ten times. V is TRBV7-9 and J is TRBJ1-4; D not certain. The CDR3 is 13 residues long. CDR1 and CDR2 (germline): SEHNR, FQNEAQ (reference sequence). V lost 2 bases to trimming and J lost 8 bases, with 9 bases between them. The CDR3 reads CASSLSPEEKLFF. The CDR3 DNA reads as TGTGCCAGCAGCTTAAGCCCTGAGGAAAAACTGTTTTTT.

This chain links TRBV25-1 with TRBJ2-7; possibly TRBD1 or TRBD2 for D (5 bases each). CDR3 length equals 15 residues. Germline V gives CDR1 MGHDK, CDR2 SYGVNS. The V end was cut by 9 bases, the J end by 3 bases, with 21 bases between. CDR3 residues: CASSTPRGAVYEQYF. As DNA, the CDR3 is TGTGCCAGTAGTACCCCCAGAGGGGCCGTCTACGAGCAGTACTTC.

The chain is built from TRBV7-9 and TRBJ2-5, with 7 bases matching TRBD2. V trimming: 4 bases; J trimming: 2 bases; junction bases outside the gene matches: 7. The CDR3 is made up of 15 amino acids. CDR1 and CDR2 from the germline V gene are SEHNR and FQNEAQ (reference sequence). CDR3 sequence: CASSWAGDLQETQYF. CDR3 sequence (DNA): TGTGCCAGCAGCTGGGCGGGGGACTTACAAGAGACCCAGTACTTC.

The V and J genes are TRBV29-1 and TRBJ1-1; possible D gene TRBD1, 6 bases. CDR3 size: 14 residues. The V end was cut by 8 bases, the J end by 5 bases, with 21 bases between. From germline, CDR1 is SQVTM and CDR2 ANQGSEA. CDR3 residues: CSTGTGRGETEAFF. CDR3 in DNA: TGCAGCACCGGAACGGGGAGGGGGGAAACTGAAGCTTTCTTT. The full variable domain, its missing parts supplied by reference TRBV29-1 and TRBJ1-1, is SAVISQKPSRDICQRGTSLTIQCQVDSQVTMMFWYRQQPGQSLTLIATANQGSEATYESGFVIDKFPISRPNLTFSTLTVSNMSPEDSSIYLCSTGTGRGETEAFFGQGTRLTVV.

As to this clonotype: One end of the junction varies from germline; a read error may be responsible. The rearrangement joins TRBV7-2 to TRBJ1-1; D remains unclear. Germline CDR1 is SGHTA and CDR2 is FQGNSA. The CDR3 extends over 14 amino acids. CDR3 sequence: CANSLGIGSTEAFF. CDR3 DNA: TGTGCCAACAGCTTAGGCATAGGCAGCACTGAAGCTTTCTTT.

The J gene is TRBJ2-7, the V gene TRBV20-1, with 10 positions matching TRBD1. V shed 7 bases and J 4 bases; nucleotides not matched to a gene: 7. Germline V lookup: CDR1 DFQATT, CDR2 SNEGSKA (reference sequence). The CDR3 loop spans 13 amino acids. CDR3 nucleotide sequence: TGCAGTGTTACCCGGGACAGGGGATACGAGCAGTACTTC. Protein sequence: CSVTRDRGYEQYF.

This clonotype was observed many times. The genes are TRBV5-1 and TRBJ1-2, with a tentative D call TRBD1 (6 bases). V was pared by 3 bases and J by 4 bases, with 13 bases between. This CDR3 contains 14 residues. The germline gives CDR1 SGHRS, CDR2 YFSETQ. The CDR3 here is CASSWTVTTYGYTF. CDR3 sequence (DNA): TGCGCCAGCAGCTGGACAGTAACTACCTATGGCTACACCTTC.

Worth noting for this clonotype: Relative to the germline gene, one junction end is altered; a read error may explain this. The chain is built from TRBV2 and TRBJ1-5, with 7 nucleotides matching TRBD1. From germline, CDR1 is SNHLY and CDR2 FYNNEI. The CDR3 is 16 amino acids. The CDR3 DNA follows: TGTGCCACCAGTGAACCCGGGACAGATAGCAATCAGCCCCAGCATTTT. Amino acid sequence: CATSEPGTDSNQPQHF.

This clonotype was seen a few times. The chain employs TRBV5-1 and TRBJ1-3; D uncertain. Looked up from germline, CDR1 is SGHRS and CDR2 is YFSETQ. CDR3 size: 17 residues. V was shortened by 0 bases and J by 2 bases, with 15 bases between the two germline ends. CDR3 sequence reads: CASSLDARAGTGNTIYF. CDR3 DNA: TGCGCCAGCAGCTTGGATGCCAGAGCAGGTACTGGAAACACCATATATTTT.

This clonotype appeared many times. The chain couples TRBV24-1 to TRBJ2-5; D is unresolved. The CDR3 consists of 15 residues. V was trimmed by 1 base and J by 4 bases, leaving 12 bases between them. Germline V gene lookup returns CDR1 KGHDR and CDR2 SFDVKD. The CDR3 loop is CATSDFFGSGETQYF. The DNA of the CDR3 is TGTGCCACCAGTGATTTTTTTGGCTCGGGAGAGACCCAGTACTTC.

Comment on this clonotype: This may be a read error: a much more frequent sequence differs by one nucleotide. This rearrangement joins TRBV19 to TRBJ1-1; TRBD1 matches 9 bases. Germline V lookup: CDR1 LNHDA, CDR2 SQIVND (reference sequence). The J segment lost 4 bases and the V segment lost 7 bases, leaving 4 bases of the junction unmatched. The CDR3 length is 13 residues. The CDR3 DNA reads TGTGCCAGTACGACAGGGGGGAGCACTGAAGCTTTCTTT. Residues: CASTTGGSTEAFF.

This clonotype was detected many times. The chain has TRBV20-1 and TRBJ1-1; weak D call: TRBD1 (6 bases). V was shortened by 5 bases and J by 3 bases, with 13 bases between the two germline ends. Germline V gene sequence: CDR1 DFQATT, CDR2 SNEGSKA (reference sequence). The length of the CDR3 is 13 residues. The chain's CDR3 is CSAGGQRDTEAFF. The CDR3 DNA follows: TGCAGTGCTGGAGGACAGAGGGACACTGAAGCTTTCTTT.

This clonotype was counted many times. The chain employs TRBV19 and TRBJ2-5, with TRBD2 as a possible D gene (5 bases). The V gene lost 4 bases and the J gene lost 5 bases, with 14 bases spanning the gap. The germline V gene encodes CDR1 LNHDA and CDR2 SQIVND (reference sequence). The CDR3 length is 14 residues. DNA for the CDR3: TGTGCCAGTAGTACCCTCGAGGGCGCGGAGACCCAGTACTTC. Residues: CASSTLEGAETQYF.

The chain joins TRBV7-6 to TRBJ2-1; TRBD1 agrees at 7 bases. Germline assignment: CDR1 SGHVS and CDR2 FNYEAQ. The trim removed 0 bases at V and 6 bases at J, leaving 5 bases unmatched. This CDR3 contains 15 residues. CDR3 coding DNA: TGTGCCAGCAGCTTAGCGGGACAGCCTTTCAATGAGCAGTTCTTC. Amino acids: CASSLAGQPFNEQFF. Using reference TRBV7-6 and TRBJ2-1 for the parts outside the CDR3, the full variable domain is GAGVSQSPRYKVTKRGQDVALRCDPISGHVSLYWYRQALGQGPEFLTYFNYEAQQDKSGLPNDRFSAERPEGSISTLTIQRTEQRDSAMYRCASSLAGQPFNEQFFGPGTRLTVL.